This T cell receptor (beta chain) comes out of a study of shared clonotypes between healthy human individuals. In the study overall: CD4 naive cells filled three plates per donor, CD4 memory three, CD8 naive two and CD8 memory one.

Germline V gene lookup returns CDR1 SQVTM and CDR2 ANQGSEA. CDR3 length equals 12 residues. Clones were read by immunoSEQ multiplex PCR, and TCRdb kept only the in-frame ones, dropping some. The sample lists some 2,000,000 clones, 90% to 95% seen once, with 0.1% to 0.15% in the top ten. The TCR sequence derives from a man in his late teens or twenties in good health. The source material was naive CD4+ T cells sorted from blood. Subset in this sample: CD45RA+ positively selected. The rearrangement uses TRBV29-1 and TRBJ2-7, with 14 bases matching TRBD2. In nucleotides, the CDR3 is TGCAGTGGGACTAGCGGGAGTGAAGAGCAGTACTTC. It encodes CSGTSGSEEQYF.